The 10 T cell receptor beta chains in this list originate from one sample, sequenced in a study of cytomegalovirus exposure and HLA in healthy donors. Researchers ran the PCR with 60 Vbeta and 13 Jbeta primers. Method: immunoSEQ multiplex PCR; TCRdb's copy keeps in-frame clones and lacks some. The sample carries fewer than 200,000 clones, around 80% recorded once. Specimen: PBMCs. Every receptor here comes from a female donor in good health and CMV-seronegative.

This clone has a handful of counts. J is TRBJ2-1 and V is TRBV9; 9 nucleotides align to TRBD2. The CDR3 has 16 residues. Germline V gene lookup returns CDR1 SGDLS and CDR2 YYNGEE. The V gene end was trimmed by 4 bases and the J gene end by 1 base; junction bases not matched to a gene: 6. The DNA of the CDR3 is TGTGCCAGCAGCCCCCTTAGCGGGAGTTCCTACAATGAGCAGTTCTTC. This gives the protein CASSPLSGSSYNEQFF. The variable domain in full, completed from reference TRBV9 and TRBJ2-1, reads DSGVTQTPKHLITATGQRVTLRCSPRSGDLSVYWYQQSLDQGLQFLIQYYNGEERAKGNILERFSAQQFPDLHSELNLSSLELGDSALYFCASSPLSGSSYNEQFFGPGTRLTVL.

This chain's CDR3 is CASSVGGQGTYNEQFF. In DNA, the CDR3 is TGTGCCAGCAGCGTAGGGGGACAGGGGACCTACAATGAGCAGTTCTTC. This rearrangement joins TRBV9 to TRBJ2-1; 10 bases fit TRBD1. CDR1 and CDR2 from the germline V gene are SGDLS and YYNGEE. The J segment lost 2 bases and the V segment lost 0 bases, leaving 2 bases of the junction unmatched. This CDR3 contains 16 residues.

This chain links TRBV6-6 with TRBJ2-3, with TRBD1 matching over 7 bases. The CDR3 has 14 residues. The germline gives CDR1 MNHNY, CDR2 SVGAGI (reference sequence). Trimming removed 5 bases from V and 2 bases from J; junction bases left unmatched: 4. The CDR3 nucleotides are TGTGCCAGCAGTACCACAGGGGTCACAGATACGCAGTATTTT. Translated: CASSTTGVTDTQYF.

The V gene is TRBV9, the J gene TRBJ2-2, with 7 bases fitting TRBD1. V lost 6 bases to trimming and J lost 3 bases; unmatched junction nucleotides: 8. This CDR3 spans 15 amino acids. Germline V gene sequence: CDR1 SGDLS, CDR2 YYNGEE. In DNA, the CDR3 is TGTGCCAGCAACGACAGGGACACCCACACCGGGGAGCTGTTTTTT. It specifies CASNDRDTHTGELFF.

The chain links TRBV30 to TRBJ1-1; D ambiguous. CDR1 GTSNPN and CDR2 SVGIG come from the germline V gene (reference sequence). Trimming cost V 7 bases and J 1 base, with 7 bases left between them. CDR3 length: 11 amino acids. The CDR3 DNA reads TGTGCCTTACAGCCGAACACTGAAGCTTTCTTT. Translation gives CALQPNTEAFF.

The chain carries TRBV6-6 and TRBJ2-5; 7 nucleotides match TRBD2. V lost 2 bases and J lost 1; bases outside the gene matches: 7. Per germline, CDR1 MNHNY and CDR2 SVGAGI (reference sequence). The CDR3 extends over 16 amino acids. For the CDR3, the DNA is TGTGCCAGCAGTTACCCTTCTGCGGGGGTCCAAGAGACCCAGTACTTC. Translation gives CASSYPSAGVQETQYF.

CDR3 sequence (DNA): TGTGCCAGCAGTGAATACGGGAGTGGAGGCTACACCTTC. It translates to CASSEYGSGGYTF. V and J are TRBV6-5 and TRBJ1-2; D call uncertain. CDR1 and CDR2 from the germline V gene are MNHEY and SVGAGI. V shed 5 bases and J shed 8 bases, with 15 bases lying between them. The CDR3 is 13 residues long.

The chain is built from TRBV19 and TRBJ1-2, with D perhaps matching TRBD1 (5 bases). The CDR3 is 14 amino acids. Per germline, CDR1 LNHDA and CDR2 SQIVND (reference sequence). V was cut by 3 bases and J by 4 bases, with 12 bases left in between. The CDR3 DNA follows: TGTGCCAGTAGTATCCCCAGGGTGTCCTATGGCTACACCTTC. This gives the protein CASSIPRVSYGYTF.

The chain joins TRBV5-1 to TRBJ2-7, with a tentative D call TRBD1 (6 bases). Per germline, CDR1 SGHRS and CDR2 YFSETQ. Trimming shortened V by 0 bases and J by 4 bases, and 23 bases separated the two germline ends. CDR3 length equals 18 residues. The CDR3 DNA is TGCGCCAGCAGCTTGGGCCCGTCGACGGGACACCCAAGGTACGAGCAGTACTTC. It codes for CASSLGPSTGHPRYEQYF.

In its sample, this clone was seen a few times. The rearrangement joins TRBV7-9 to TRBJ2-3, with TRBD2 as a possible D gene (5 bases). Trimming removed 7 bases from V and 12 bases from J, with 17 bases in between. The germline V gene has CDR1 SEHNR and CDR2 FQNEAQ (reference sequence). The CDR3 spans 12 residues. CDR3 sequence: CASTPNGGPQYF. In nucleotides, the CDR3 is TGTGCCAGCACCCCCAATGGCGGGCCTCAGTATTTT.